The rows below give T cell receptor beta chains drawn from one sample of a study of shared clonotypes between healthy human individuals. Generated by immunoSEQ multiplex PCR, the TCRdb table keeps only in-frame clones and is missing some. The sample yields fewer than 400,000 clones, around two thirds seen once. The sequencing input was memory CD4+ T cells sorted from blood. The receptors shown here come from a man aged 30-40 years in good health. Each CDR3 is given with its conserved first and last residue. Each record gives: CDR3 protein, CDR3 DNA, V gene, D gene, clone size, J gene. A D gene is named only where the DNA matches it firmly. Size tells how often a clone was seen (once, few, many) or the class of an expanded clone, and some rows leave it out.

CDR3 protein: CASSQFFGIVSSYEQYF
CDR3 DNA: NA
V gene: TRBV4-1
D gene: NA
clone size: few
J gene: TRBJ2-7

CDR3 protein: CASSAPPGQETDTQYF
CDR3 DNA: TGTGCCAGCAGCGCCCCCCCGGGACAGGAAACAGATACGCAGTATTTT
V gene: TRBV5-6
D gene: TRBD1
clone size: NA
J gene: TRBJ2-3

CDR3 protein: CASSPTGGGYQPQHF
CDR3 DNA: TGTGCCAGCTCACCGACAGGGGGCGGATATCAGCCCCAGCATTTT
V gene: TRBV18
D gene: TRBD1
clone size: NA
J gene: TRBJ1-5

CDR3 protein: CASRHPSGRNTGELFF
CDR3 DNA: TGCGCCAGCAGACACCCAAGCGGGAGGAACACCGGGGAGCTGTTTTTT
V gene: TRBV5-1
D gene: TRBD2
clone size: NA
J gene: TRBJ2-2

CDR3 protein: CASSENRGNEQFF
CDR3 DNA: TGCGCCAGCAGTGAGAATCGGGGCAATGAGCAGTTCTTC
V gene: TRBV10-1
D gene: NA
clone size: once
J gene: TRBJ2-1

CDR3 protein: CASSPNTGTGELFF
CDR3 DNA: TGTGCCAGCTCACCGAATACAGGGACCGGGGAGCTGTTTTTT
V gene: TRBV18
D gene: NA
clone size: NA
J gene: TRBJ2-2

CDR3 protein: CASSSGQGLSGNTIYF
CDR3 DNA: TGTGCCAGCAGCTCCGGACAGGGCTTAAGTGGAAACACCATATATTTT
V gene: TRBV5-4
D gene: TRBD1
clone size: NA
J gene: TRBJ1-3

CDR3 protein: CASSKLLTGPGELFF
CDR3 DNA: TGCGCCAGCAGCAAACTCCTCACAGGGCCCGGGGAGCTGTTTTTT
V gene: TRBV4-3
D gene: NA
clone size: NA
J gene: TRBJ2-2

CDR3 protein: CASTSRANTGELFF
CDR3 DNA: TGTGCCAGCACCAGCCGGGCTAACACCGGGGAGCTGTTTTTT
V gene: TRBV11-2
D gene: NA
clone size: NA
J gene: TRBJ2-2

CDR3 protein: CASSQGMVGKGSGNTIYF
CDR3 DNA: TGCGCCAGCAGCCAAGGCATGGTGGGAAAAGGATCTGGAAACACCATATATTTT
V gene: TRBV4-3
D gene: NA
clone size: NA
J gene: TRBJ1-3